This paragraph covers one T cell receptor (beta chain) sequence. Data came from immunoSEQ multiplex PCR; TCRdb stores just in-frame clones and leaves some out. This table has roughly 20,000 clones, about 85% appearing once. This specimen belongs to a study of blood T cell repertoires in COVID-19. V dropped 5 bases and J dropped 4; count of bases not matched to a gene: 11. The germline V gene has CDR1 SGHVS and CDR2 FNYEAQ. The CDR3 loop spans 16 amino acids. The specimen sequenced was peripheral blood. This receptor was taken from a human donor with active COVID-19. The donor label of this sample is uncertain. The genes are TRBV7-6 and TRBJ2-3; 8 positions match TRBD2. The CDR3 DNA reads as TGTGCCAGCAGCCCGGTACTAGCGGTACGGGCAGATACGCAGTATTTT. This encodes CASSPVLAVRADTQYF.